Reported below is one TCR beta chain. Antigen unknown. A much more abundant neighbour one base away suggests this may be a read error. Trimming at V came to 0 bases and at J to 6 bases, leaving 7 bases not matched to a gene. CDR1 is DFQATT, CDR2 SNEGSKA, per germline (reference sequence). The CDR3 has 14 residues. This entry belongs to a study of tumor and adjacent non-tumor tissue in lung cancer. Study details: Patients were aged roughly 31 to 76, about ten men and roughly 5 women, stage I to III. Study-wide findings and caveats: Shorter survival was associated with higher TCR diversity in tumors. In normal lung, the top 100 clones were significantly more dominant than in tumor. Compared with tumor, normal lung showed significantly lower TCR diversity.

This sample's RNA came from whole unsorted tissue. This non-tumor lung sample came from over 3 cm beyond the tumor edge. A modified ARM-PCR protocol with three rounds of nested PCR amplified TCRbeta. TCRdb itself ran the multiplex PCR reads through MiXCR, one entry per CDR3 protein. Of more than 75,000 distinct CDR3 sequences in the sample, 80% are singletons; the top ten hold under 40%. Specimen: distant non-tumor lung tissue. The sequence was obtained from a man between 60 and 70 years old with small cell lung cancer. This chain links TRBV20-1 with TRBJ1-1, with 7 bases matching TRBD1. CDR3 bases: TGCAGTGCTAGAGAGTTGACAGGGTACCCTGAAGCTTTCTTT. Translating gives CSARELTGYPEAFF.